These 5 T cell receptor beta chains share one sample of origin, sequenced in a study of shared clonotypes between healthy human individuals. The data were produced by immunoSEQ multiplex PCR, yet TCRdb's version contains in-frame clones alone and is incomplete. Altogether more than 2,000,000 clones are present, more than 85% being singletons, with the ten largest covering roughly 0.36%. Sequenced: naive CD4+ T cells from PBMCs. Described subset: CD45RA+ positively selected. The source is a man aged 18 to 30 in good health. Some clones in this sample may be carry-over from other donors' samples.

The chain has TRBV11-2 and TRBJ1-2; tentatively, D is TRBD1 (6 bases). Germline V lookup: CDR1 SGHAT, CDR2 FQNNGV. The CDR3 extends over 12 amino acids. Trimming stripped 5 bases from V and 7 bases from J, with 11 bases between. The CDR3 loop reads CASSLRGLGYTF. The CDR3 region has the DNA TGTGCCAGCAGCCTCCGGGGGCTTGGCTACACCTTC.

V and J are TRBV10-3 and TRBJ1-5, with a tentative D call TRBD1 (6 bases). There are 15 residues in the CDR3. Trimming stripped 10 bases from V and 0 bases from J, with 16 bases between. The germline gives CDR1 ENHRY, CDR2 SYGVKD. CDR3 DNA: TGTGCCACACAGGGTTATCAAGATAGCAATCAGCCCCAGCATTTT. It specifies CATQGYQDSNQPQHF.

This chain uses TRBV10-1 with TRBJ2-7; TRBD2 aligns across 9 bases. V lost 8 bases, J lost 5 bases, and 10 bases stayed unmatched. Germline V gives CDR1 WNHNN, CDR2 SYGVQD (reference sequence). CDR3 length: 14 residues. The CDR3 DNA sequence: TGCGCCAGCTCCCGCGGGGGGGTGGAGAACGAGCAGTACTTC. It specifies CASSRGGVENEQYF.

This sequence joins TRBV6-5 and TRBJ2-6, with D perhaps matching TRBD1 (6 bases). V lost 8 bases to trimming and J lost 1 base, with 12 bases between them. This CDR3 has 15 residues. The germline gives CDR1 MNHEY, CDR2 SVGAGI. The CDR3 is CASGLGGSGANVLTF. The DNA of the CDR3 is TGTGCCAGCGGCCTAGGGGGATCTGGGGCCAACGTCCTGACTTTC.

The chain links TRBV6-1 to TRBJ2-5; D not resolved. With 4 bases removed from V and 5 bases from J, the gap between germline ends came to 14 bases. Germline CDR1 and CDR2: MNHNS and SASEGT. CDR3 size: 14 residues. The CDR3 here is CASSVREAWETQYF. The CDR3 DNA reads as TGTGCCAGCAGTGTAAGAGAAGCGTGGGAGACCCAGTACTTC.